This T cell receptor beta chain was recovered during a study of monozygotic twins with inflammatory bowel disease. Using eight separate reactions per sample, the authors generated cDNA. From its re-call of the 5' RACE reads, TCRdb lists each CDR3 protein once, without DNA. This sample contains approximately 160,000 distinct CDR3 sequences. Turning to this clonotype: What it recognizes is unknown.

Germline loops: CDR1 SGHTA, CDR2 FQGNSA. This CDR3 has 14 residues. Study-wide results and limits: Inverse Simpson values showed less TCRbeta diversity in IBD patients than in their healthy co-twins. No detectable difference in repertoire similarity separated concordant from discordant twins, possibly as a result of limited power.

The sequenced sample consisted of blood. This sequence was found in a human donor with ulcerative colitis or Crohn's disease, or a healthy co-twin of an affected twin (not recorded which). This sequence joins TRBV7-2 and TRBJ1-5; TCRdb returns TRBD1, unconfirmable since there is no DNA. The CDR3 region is CASSRSPGGQPQHF.